Listed here are 21 T cell receptor beta chains from one sample, sequenced in a study of blood T cell repertoires in COVID-19. Some clones are missing from TCRdb's copy, which holds only in-frame ones; the method was immunoSEQ multiplex PCR. The sample consists of around 70,000 clones, roughly 90% of them appearing once. Sequences were obtained from peripheral blood. These receptors came from a human donor in a cohort sampled during active COVID-19.

The V call is TRBV7-2, the J call TRBJ1-1; D unresolved. The length of the CDR3 is 12 residues. CDR1 and CDR2 (germline): SGHTA, FQGNSA. V lost 5 bases and J lost 10, with 14 bases in between. The CDR3 protein is CASSAQRLAAFF. The DNA for the CDR3 is TGTGCCAGCAGCGCACAAAGATTAGCAGCTTTCTTT.

The CDR3 reads CASSLVSYNEQFF. The CDR3 DNA sequence: TGTGCCAGCAGCTTAGTCAGCTACAATGAGCAGTTCTTC. The gene calls are TRBV7-9 and TRBJ2-1, with no clear D. The CDR3 is 13 residues long. Trimming took 1 base from V and 3 from J, leaving 4 bases between them. The germline V gene has CDR1 SEHNR and CDR2 FQNEAQ (reference sequence).

This clone was recorded only once. The chain links TRBV28 to TRBJ1-1; maybe TRBD1 (5 bases). The germline V gene encodes CDR1 MDHEN and CDR2 SYDVKM. V was pared by 6 bases and J by 1 base, with 12 bases between. This CDR3 region has 14 residues. The CDR3 is CASRTGVANTEAFF. The DNA of the CDR3 is TGTGCCAGCAGAACAGGTGTCGCGAACACTGAAGCTTTCTTT.

V is TRBV28 and J is TRBJ1-3, with D tentatively TRBD1 (6 bases). Germline CDR1 is MDHEN and CDR2 is SYDVKM. With 5 bases removed from V and 4 bases from J, the gap between germline ends came to 21 bases. The CDR3 is 17 amino acids. The CDR3 region is CASSLSGAGVNGNTIYF. The CDR3 region has the DNA TGTGCCAGCAGTCTCTCAGGGGCAGGGGTGAACGGAAACACCATATATTTT. Based on the CDR3 plus reference TRBV28 and TRBJ1-3, the full variable domain is DVKVTQSSRYLVKRTGEKVFLECVQDMDHENMFWYRQDPGLGLRLIYFSYDVKMKEKGDIPEGYSVSREKKERFSLILESASTNQTSMYLCASSLSGAGVNGNTIYFGEGSWLTVV.

The V call is TRBV4-1, the J call TRBJ2-1; 8 nucleotides line up with TRBD2. From germline, CDR1 is MGHRA and CDR2 YSYEKL. V trimming: 6 bases; J trimming: 2 bases; junction bases outside the gene matches: 9. This CDR3 has 16 residues. The CDR3 bases are TGCGCCAGCAGGACAGTAGCGGGACAAGCCTACAATGAGCAGTTCTTC. Translation: CASRTVAGQAYNEQFF.

This sequence joins TRBV28 and TRBJ1-1; D gene unclear. Germline V gene data show CDR1 as MDHEN and CDR2 as SYDVKM. The V end lost 5 bases, the J end lost 5 bases, and 12 bases lay between the germline ends. CDR3 length: 13 amino acids. The CDR3, as DNA: TGTGCCAGCAGTGGACGACCGGGGACTGAAGCTTTCTTT. This encodes CASSGRPGTEAFF.

V gene TRBV5-6 combines with J gene TRBJ2-1, with TRBD2 matching over 11 bases. The CDR3 contains 15 residues. J lost 6 bases, V lost 0 bases, and 2 bases had no gene match. CDR1 SGHDT and CDR2 YYEEEE come from the germline V gene. Here the CDR3 DNA reads TGTGCCAGCAGCTTGGGTCTAGCGGGGGGCAATGAGCAGTTCTTC. It encodes CASSLGLAGGNEQFF. Full variable domain (remainder filled in from reference TRBV5-6 and TRBJ2-1): DAGVTQSPTHLIKTRGQQVTLRCSPKSGHDTVSWYQQALGQGPQFIFQYYEEEERQRGNFPDRFSGHQFPNYSSELNVNALLLGDSALYLCASSLGLAGGNEQFFGPGTRLTVL.

This clone was picked up one time. The CDR3 here is CASSQDIGGHTGANVLTF. The CDR3 DNA reads TGTGCCAGCAGCCAAGATATCGGCGGGCATACTGGGGCCAACGTCCTGACTTTC. The chain couples TRBV3-1 (or the pseudogene TRBV3-2) to TRBJ2-6; tentative D call: TRBD2 (5 bases). This CDR3 is 18 amino acids long. In germline, CDR1 is LGHDT, CDR2 YNNKEL (reference sequence). Trimming shortened V by 0 bases and J by 2 bases, and 14 bases separated the two germline ends.

V gene TRBV6-2 or TRBV6-3 combines with J gene TRBJ1-4, with 9 bases lining up with TRBD1. Germline CDR1 reads MNHEY; CDR2 reads SVGEGT. V was clipped by 0 bases and J by 6 bases; unmatched bases: 2. CDR3 length: 15 amino acids. Here the CDR3 reads CASSYSGQGYEKLFF. CDR3 in DNA: TGTGCCAGCAGTTACTCTGGACAGGGGTATGAAAAACTGTTTTTT.

The chain joins TRBV19 to TRBJ2-1; 7 bases map to TRBD2. V lost 3 bases, J lost 4 bases, and 6 bases stayed unmatched. From germline, CDR1 is LNHDA and CDR2 SQIVND (reference sequence). The CDR3 has 15 amino acids. The CDR3 DNA sequence: TGTGCCAGTAGTATTCTGACTAGCAGGTACAATGAGCAGTTCTTC. This codes for CASSILTSRYNEQFF.

Only one count was recorded for this clone. CDR3 in DNA: TGTGCCAGCAGCGCTGGACAGGGCGGGAGCACCGGGGAGCTGTTTTTT. It specifies CASSAGQGGSTGELFF. The chain links TRBV9 to TRBJ2-2; D perhaps matches TRBD1 (8 bases). The germline V and J ends were trimmed by 3 bases and 4 bases, with 16 bases remaining between them. The CDR3 consists of 16 residues. Germline CDR1 and CDR2: SGDLS and YYNGEE.

The table lists this clone with a count of one. The chain is built from TRBV7-2 and TRBJ2-3; 7 positions match TRBD2. This CDR3 region has 14 residues. The germline V gene encodes CDR1 SGHTA and CDR2 FQGNSA. The junction had 4 bases not matched to a gene; V was cut back by 4 bases and J by 3 bases. CDR3 DNA sequence: TGTGCCAGCAGCTCGGGGAGGGAGACAGATACGCAGTATTTT. This translates into CASSSGRETDTQYF.

This chain joins TRBV12-5 and TRBJ2-1, with TRBD2 identical over 9 bases. Unmatched junction bases numbered 5, after V lost 1 base and J lost 7 bases. Germline CDR1 and CDR2: LGHNT and FRNRAP. This CDR3 has 15 amino acids. The CDR3, as DNA: TGTGCTAGTGGTTTGGGGCTAGCGGGATCTAATGAGCAGTTCTTC. Translation gives CASGLGLAGSNEQFF.

The chain joins TRBV7-2 to TRBJ2-1; TRBD2 matches at 7 bases. Germline V gene data show CDR1 as SGHTA and CDR2 as FQGNSA. The CDR3 loop spans 14 amino acids. Trimming took 7 bases from V and 7 from J; bases not matched to a gene: 10. The DNA for the CDR3 is TGTGCCAGCACCGTTCGCGGGAGTTTAAATGAGCAGTTCTTC. Amino acids: CASTVRGSLNEQFF.

This chain joins TRBV11-2 and TRBJ1-5; D is ambiguous. Deletions cut 0 bases from V and 2 bases from J, with 11 bases between. Germline CDR1 reads SGHAT; CDR2 reads FQNNGV. The CDR3 consists of 16 residues. CDR3 in DNA: TGTGCCAGCAGCTTAGATAACCTCGGTGGCAATCAGCCCCAGCATTTT. Its protein product is CASSLDNLGGNQPQHF.

V gene TRBV9 combines with J gene TRBJ2-1, with D perhaps matching TRBD2 (6 bases). This CDR3 region has 15 residues. V was clipped by 0 bases and J by 4 bases, with 11 bases between them. Looked up from germline, CDR1 is SGDLS and CDR2 is YYNGEE. CDR3 bases: TGTGCCAGCAGCGTAGGAGCGGGCCCATACAATGAGCAGTTCTTC. Translating gives CASSVGAGPYNEQFF.

The CDR3 DNA is TGTGCCAGCTCACCACTCGAGGGGGTAGGCAATCAGCCCCAGCATTTT. Protein: CASSPLEGVGNQPQHF. The chain combines TRBV18 with TRBJ1-5; weak D call: TRBD1 (6 bases). CDR1 and CDR2 (germline): KGHSH, LQKENI. Trimming cost V 1 base and J 2 bases, with 12 bases left between them. This CDR3 has 16 residues.

V and J are TRBV18 and TRBJ1-5, with D perhaps TRBD1 (6 bases). The CDR3 covers 15 residues. V lost 4 bases and J 1 base, leaving 11 bases between the germline ends. Germline V gene sequence: CDR1 KGHSH, CDR2 LQKENI. This CDR3 is CASSLSGQSNQPQHF. For the CDR3, the DNA is TGTGCCAGCTCACTTTCCGGACAGAGCAATCAGCCCCAGCATTTT.

This sequence joins TRBV3-1 (or the pseudogene TRBV3-2) and TRBJ1-5; D not certain. Germline V CDR1 and CDR2: LGHDT, YNNKEL (reference sequence). V was cut by 4 bases and J by 1 base, with 8 bases left in between. The CDR3 sequence is 14 residues long. In nucleotides, the CDR3 is TGTGCCAGCAGCCCCACTTTAAGCAATCAGCCCCAGCATTTT. Protein: CASSPTLSNQPQHF.

V and J are TRBV28 and TRBJ2-2; tentatively, D is TRBD2 (6 bases). Germline V gives CDR1 MDHEN, CDR2 SYDVKM. Trimming stripped 2 bases from V and 4 bases from J, with 14 bases between. CDR3 length equals 16 residues. The CDR3 is CASSLSPGLSTGELFF. CDR3 sequence (DNA): TGTGCCAGCAGTTTAAGCCCGGGACTCTCCACCGGGGAGCTGTTTTTT. The full variable domain, rest sourced from reference TRBV28 and TRBJ2-2, is DVKVTQSSRYLVKRTGEKVFLECVQDMDHENMFWYRQDPGLGLRLIYFSYDVKMKEKGDIPEGYSVSREKKERFSLILESASTNQTSMYLCASSLSPGLSTGELFFGEGSRLTVL.

The V call is TRBV9, the J call TRBJ2-3; 13 nucleotides line up with TRBD2. V shed 3 bases and J 5 bases; nucleotides not matched to a gene: 6. The germline CDR1 and CDR2 sequences are SGDLS and YYNGEE. This CDR3 contains 16 residues. CDR3 DNA sequence: TGTGCCAGCAGCGCCCCGGGACTAGCGGGACAAGATACGCAGTATTTT. Protein: CASSAPGLAGQDTQYF.